Following are 25 T cell receptor beta chains from one sample sequenced in a study of follicular helper T cells after annual influenza vaccination. The assay was immunoSEQ multiplex PCR, and TCRdb's table has in-frame clones only and misses some. The sample holds roughly 7,900 clones, 65% to 85% seen once. Stated time point: 2015-2016 season, 7 days after influenza vaccination. The input for sequencing was CXCR5+ CD38- circulating T follicular helper cells from blood, taken 7 days after influenza vaccination. Subset indicated: circulating Tfh, non-naive CD4+CXCR5+PD-1+ (ICOS+CD38+ or ICOS-CD38-). All receptors come from an adult who received the influenza vaccine.

The V gene is TRBV7-2, the J gene TRBJ2-7, with a tentative D call TRBD1 (6 bases). Germline lookup yields CDR1 SGHTA and CDR2 FQGNSA. V lost 5 bases and J lost 4, with 9 bases in between. CDR3 length: 12 amino acids. CDR3 in amino acids: CASSQTGYEQYF. The CDR3 region has the DNA TGTGCCAGCAGCCAAACAGGGTACGAGCAGTACTTC.

This sequence joins TRBV30 and TRBJ2-1; no definite D call. With 1 base removed from V and 7 bases from J, the gap between germline ends came to 8 bases. The germline V gene encodes CDR1 GTSNPN and CDR2 SVGIG (reference sequence). CDR3 length equals 12 residues. CDR3 region: CAWSEDRNEQFF. In DNA form, the CDR3 reads TGTGCCTGGAGTGAAGACCGGAATGAGCAGTTCTTC.

The gene calls are TRBV29-1 and TRBJ1-1; perhaps TRBD1 as D (5 bases). CDR3 length: 15 amino acids. The germline V gene encodes CDR1 SQVTM and CDR2 ANQGSEA. V was clipped by 4 bases and J by 1 base, with 16 bases between them. The CDR3, as DNA: TGCAGCGTTGGTCAGGGAGGGGCCGCGAACACTGAAGCTTTCTTT. It specifies CSVGQGGAANTEAFF.

The V call is TRBV10-3, the J call TRBJ1-4, with TRBD1 matching 8 bases. Looked up from germline, CDR1 is ENHRY and CDR2 is SYGVKD. The J segment lost 8 bases and the V segment lost 2 bases, leaving 4 bases of the junction unmatched. The CDR3 has 14 amino acids. The CDR3 sequence: CAISEDRGEEKLFF. CDR3 DNA: TGTGCCATCAGTGAGGACAGGGGAGAGGAAAAACTGTTTTTT.

J is TRBJ2-4 and V is TRBV6-5; 7 nucleotides match TRBD2. The CDR3 runs to 16 residues. Looked up from germline, CDR1 is MNHEY and CDR2 is SVGAGI. Losses at the gene ends were 4 bases for V and 3 bases for J; bases not matched to a gene: 9. The CDR3 sequence is CASSSLTSQYKNIQYF. As DNA, the CDR3 is TGTGCCAGCAGTTCTTTGACTAGCCAATACAAAAACATTCAGTACTTC.

The chain joins TRBV6-1 to TRBJ2-7; 10 bases match TRBD1. CDR1 is MNHNS and CDR2 is SASEGT in the germline V gene. CDR3 length: 16 amino acids. V lost 2 bases to trimming and J lost 3 bases; unmatched junction nucleotides: 7. CDR3 loop: CASSEYMTGGNYEQYF. The CDR3 DNA reads TGTGCCAGCAGTGAATACATGACAGGGGGCAACTACGAGCAGTACTTC.

V gene TRBV5-1 combines with J gene TRBJ2-1; TRBD2 is a possible D gene (6 bases). This CDR3 has 16 residues. Trimming left V 4 bases short and J 0 bases short, with 14 bases between. Germline CDR1 reads SGHRS; CDR2 reads YFSETQ. The CDR3 loop is CASSRGTGSSYNEQFF. The CDR3 DNA follows: TGCGCCAGCAGCCGGGGGACTGGGAGCTCCTACAATGAGCAGTTCTTC.

J is TRBJ1-5 and V is TRBV6-5, with unresolved D. The CDR3 loop spans 15 amino acids. The V end lost 2 bases, the J end lost 0 bases, and 8 bases lay between the germline ends. Per the germline V gene, CDR1 is MNHEY and CDR2 is SVGAGI. CDR3 protein: CASSYGGNSNQPQHF. CDR3 DNA sequence: TGTGCCAGCAGTTACGGCGGAAATAGCAATCAGCCCCAGCATTTT.

The J gene is TRBJ2-1, the V gene TRBV4-2; D is ambiguous. V lost 0 bases and J lost 9, with 9 bases in between. The germline V gene has CDR1 LGHNA and CDR2 YNFKEQ. This CDR3 is 13 amino acids long. The CDR3 reads CASSQEYDREQFF. DNA of the CDR3: TGTGCCAGCAGCCAAGAGTATGACCGTGAGCAGTTCTTC.

The CDR3 reads CASSYSIRGQPQHF. The CDR3 bases are TGTGCCAGCAGTTACTCGATACGAGGTCAGCCCCAGCATTTT. The V call is TRBV6-5, the J call TRBJ1-5; unclear D gene. V was trimmed by 0 bases and J by 6 bases, leaving 9 bases between them. The CDR3 spans 14 residues. The germline gives CDR1 MNHEY, CDR2 SVGAGI.

The V call is TRBV5-8, the J call TRBJ1-1; 9 positions match TRBD1. The CDR3 is made up of 15 amino acids. CDR1 is SGHTS and CDR2 is YDEGEE in the germline V gene. V trimming: 4 bases; J trimming: 6 bases; junction bases outside the gene matches: 10. CDR3 DNA: TGTGCCAGCAGCGCCTACAGGGGGCTGACAGCTGAAGCTTTCTTT. Translating gives CASSAYRGLTAEAFF. The whole variable domain, remainder taken from reference TRBV5-8 and TRBJ1-1, is EAGVTQSPTHLIKTRGQQATLRCSPISGHTSVYWYQQALGLGLQFLLWYDEGEERNRGNFPPRFSGRQFPNYSSELNVNALELEDSALYLCASSAYRGLTAEAFFGQGTRLTVV.

The V call is TRBV9, the J call TRBJ2-3; D possibly corresponds to TRBD1 (5 bases). The CDR3 covers 15 residues. Trimming stripped 0 bases from V and 3 bases from J, with 11 bases between. Germline V CDR1 and CDR2: SGDLS, YYNGEE. The CDR3 region is CASSVGQTQTDTQYF. The DNA for the CDR3 is TGTGCCAGCAGCGTAGGACAGACCCAAACAGATACGCAGTATTTT.

The chain carries TRBV19 and TRBJ1-2; 9 nucleotides agree with TRBD1. Germline assignment: CDR1 LNHDA and CDR2 SQIVND (reference sequence). CDR3 length equals 15 residues. V lost 5 bases, J lost 2 bases, and 6 bases stayed unmatched. CDR3: CASSLTGTGNYGYTF. The CDR3 DNA is TGTGCCAGTAGTCTTACCGGGACAGGGAACTATGGCTACACCTTC.

The chain carries TRBV6-1 and TRBJ2-2, with D uncertain. V was clipped by 9 bases and J by 2 bases, with 13 bases between them. The CDR3 length is 14 residues. Germline CDR1 MNHNS, CDR2 SASEGT. CDR3 amino acids: CASKGPINTGELFF. As DNA, the CDR3 is TGTGCCAGTAAGGGCCCTATCAACACCGGGGAGCTGTTTTTT.

This clone occurred once. The chain recombines TRBV2 with TRBJ1-4; D perhaps matches TRBD1 (6 bases). The V end was cut by 10 bases, the J end by 0 bases, with 12 bases between. The CDR3 sequence is 14 residues long. Germline CDR1 SNHLY, CDR2 FYNNEI. CDR3 coding DNA: TGTGCCACGCGGGACACTTCAACTAATGAAAAACTGTTTTTT. Translated, it gives CATRDTSTNEKLFF.

The chain joins TRBV28 to TRBJ1-5, with D possibly matching TRBD1 (5 bases). V gave up 6 bases and J gave up 6 bases, with 18 bases separating them. Germline lookup yields CDR1 MDHEN and CDR2 SYDVKM. The CDR3 runs to 15 residues. The CDR3 DNA follows: TGTGCCAGCAGCAAATTGGAGGGGAAAGTTCAGCCCCAGCATTTT. Its translation: CASSKLEGKVQPQHF.

The CDR3 region has the DNA TGTGCCAGCAGTGCGGGATGGGAAAACACCATATATTTT. Protein sequence: CASSAGWENTIYF. This sequence joins TRBV28 and TRBJ1-3, with no clear D. Trimming left V 5 bases short and J 6 bases short, with 11 bases between. The germline V gene encodes CDR1 MDHEN and CDR2 SYDVKM. This CDR3 has 13 amino acids.

The rearrangement uses TRBV9 and TRBJ2-1; 7 positions agree with TRBD1. Per germline, CDR1 SGDLS and CDR2 YYNGEE. The CDR3 runs 15 residues. Trimming cost V 0 bases and J 7 bases; bases outside gene matches: 7. This CDR3 reads CASSVGGTGANEQFF. CDR3 in DNA: TGTGCCAGCAGCGTAGGGGGCACAGGGGCAAATGAGCAGTTCTTC.

This clone was detected once. This chain uses TRBV9 with TRBJ2-7, with 7 positions matching TRBD2. Germline CDR1 reads SGDLS; CDR2 reads YYNGEE. V was clipped by 0 bases and J by 4 bases; unmatched bases: 13. The length of the CDR3 is 17 residues. The CDR3 region is CASSVGAGWNLPYEQYF. Here the CDR3 DNA reads TGTGCCAGCAGCGTAGGAGCGGGATGGAATCTCCCATACGAGCAGTACTTC.

The CDR3 spells CASSLSGQAPYGYTF. In DNA, the CDR3 is TGTGCCAGCTCACTTTCGGGACAGGCCCCCTATGGCTACACCTTC. The gene calls are TRBV18 and TRBJ1-2; the match to TRBD1 covers 8 bases. The CDR3 is 15 residues long. CDR1 and CDR2 (germline): KGHSH, LQKENI. V shed 4 bases and J 4 bases; nucleotides not matched to a gene: 8.

The chain has TRBV5-1 and TRBJ2-3, with a weak D call TRBD1 (6 bases). The germline V gene encodes CDR1 SGHRS and CDR2 YFSETQ. The CDR3 totals 14 residues. Trimming pared 1 base from V and 5 bases from J, leaving 11 bases between. The CDR3 nucleotides are TGCGCCAGCAGCTTGATTTCAGGGGAAGATACGCAGTATTTT. Protein sequence: CASSLISGEDTQYF.

The chain has TRBV28 and TRBJ2-7; the match to TRBD1 covers 9 bases. CDR1 is MDHEN, CDR2 SYDVKM, per germline. The CDR3 contains 15 residues. V lost 5 bases to trimming and J lost 4 bases; unmatched junction nucleotides: 9. The CDR3 DNA sequence: TGTGCCAGCAGTACCGCCGGGACAGGGTTGTACGAGCAGTACTTC. This codes for CASSTAGTGLYEQYF.

Comments on this clone: At one of its ends the junction is not consistent with the germline gene, which may arise from a read error. The chain carries TRBV7-7 and TRBJ2-5, with 7 positions matching TRBD2. The CDR3 spans 14 residues. Germline values: CDR1 SSHAT, CDR2 FNYEAQ (reference sequence). CDR3 sequence: CASSLGLGGETQYF. As DNA, the CDR3 is TGTGCTAGCAGCTTAGGACTAGGCGGAGAGACCCAGTACTTC.

The chain joins TRBV30 to TRBJ2-3; possible D gene TRBD2, 6 bases. Trimming took off 0 bases at V and 6 bases at J, with 7 bases between the two ends. This CDR3 has 12 amino acids. CDR1 and CDR2 (germline): GTSNPN, SVGIG (reference sequence). The CDR3 sequence: CAWSVGGDTQYF. The CDR3 nucleotides read TGTGCCTGGAGTGTTGGGGGGGATACGCAGTATTTT.

The V and J genes are TRBV29-1 and TRBJ2-7; no definite D call. Germline values: CDR1 SQVTM, CDR2 ANQGSEA. The CDR3 contains 13 residues. The V gene lost 7 bases and the J gene lost 6 bases, with 19 bases spanning the gap. CDR3 sequence (DNA): TGCAGCGCCCTAGGCAACTACCCGGGCGAGCAGTACTTC. Amino acids: CSALGNYPGEQYF.